Here is one T cell receptor (beta chain) with its context. These data are taken from a study of T cell responses to AZD1222 COVID-19 vaccine. Germline V gene sequence: CDR1 SGHTA, CDR2 FQGTGA. The CDR3 extends over 16 amino acids. With V trimmed by 1 base and J by 4 bases, 3 bases remained unmatched. Generated by immunoSEQ multiplex PCR, the TCRdb table keeps only in-frame clones and is missing some. This sample yields 80,000 to 90,000 clones, of which around 90% are seen a single time; 5.2% belongs to the top ten. The sample was peripheral blood, taken on day 0 of MenACWY control vaccination. This chain uses TRBV7-3 with TRBJ2-3; 12 bases align to TRBD2. This TCR was recovered from an adult in good health. The CDR3 coding sequence is TGTGCCAGCAGCTTAAGACTAGCGGGAGTGGCAGATACGCAGTATTTT. Translated: CASSLRLAGVADTQYF.